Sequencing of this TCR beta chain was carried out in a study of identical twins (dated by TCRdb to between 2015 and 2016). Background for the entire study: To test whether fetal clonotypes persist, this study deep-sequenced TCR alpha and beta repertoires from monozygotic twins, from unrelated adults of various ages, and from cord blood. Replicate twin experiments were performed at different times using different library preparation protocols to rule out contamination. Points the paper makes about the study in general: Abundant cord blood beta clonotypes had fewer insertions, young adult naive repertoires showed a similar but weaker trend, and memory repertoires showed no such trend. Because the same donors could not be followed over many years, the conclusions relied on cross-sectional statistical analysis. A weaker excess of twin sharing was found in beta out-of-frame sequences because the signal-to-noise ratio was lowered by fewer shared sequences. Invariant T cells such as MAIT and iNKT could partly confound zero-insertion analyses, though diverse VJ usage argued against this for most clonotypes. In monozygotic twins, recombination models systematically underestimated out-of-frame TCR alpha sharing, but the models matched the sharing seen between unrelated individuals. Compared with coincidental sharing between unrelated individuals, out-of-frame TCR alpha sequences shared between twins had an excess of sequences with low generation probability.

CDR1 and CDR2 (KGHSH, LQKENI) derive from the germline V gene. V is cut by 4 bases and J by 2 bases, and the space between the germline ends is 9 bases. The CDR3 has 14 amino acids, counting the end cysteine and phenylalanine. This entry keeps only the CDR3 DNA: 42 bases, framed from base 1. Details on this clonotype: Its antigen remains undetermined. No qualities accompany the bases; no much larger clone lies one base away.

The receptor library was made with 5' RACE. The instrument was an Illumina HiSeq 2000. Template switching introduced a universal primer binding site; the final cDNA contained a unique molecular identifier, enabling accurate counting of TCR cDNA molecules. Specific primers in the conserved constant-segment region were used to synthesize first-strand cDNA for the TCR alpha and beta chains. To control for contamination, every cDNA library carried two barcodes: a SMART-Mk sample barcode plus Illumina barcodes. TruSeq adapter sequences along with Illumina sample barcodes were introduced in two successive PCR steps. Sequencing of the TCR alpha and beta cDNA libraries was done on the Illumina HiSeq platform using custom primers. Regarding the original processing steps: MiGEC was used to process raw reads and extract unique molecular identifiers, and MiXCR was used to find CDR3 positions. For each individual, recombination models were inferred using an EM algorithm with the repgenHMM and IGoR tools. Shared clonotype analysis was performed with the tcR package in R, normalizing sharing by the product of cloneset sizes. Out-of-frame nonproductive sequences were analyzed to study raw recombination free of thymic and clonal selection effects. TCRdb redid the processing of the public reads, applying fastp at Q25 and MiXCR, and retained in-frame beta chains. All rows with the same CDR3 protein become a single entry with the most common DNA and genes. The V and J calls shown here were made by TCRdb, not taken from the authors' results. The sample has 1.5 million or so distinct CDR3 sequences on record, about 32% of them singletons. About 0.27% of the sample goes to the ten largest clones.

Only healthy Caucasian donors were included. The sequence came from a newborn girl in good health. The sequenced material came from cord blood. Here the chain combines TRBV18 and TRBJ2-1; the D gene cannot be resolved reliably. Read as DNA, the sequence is TGTGCCAGCTCACTCCAGAATACCTACAATGAGCAGTTCTTC. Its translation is CASSLQNTYNEQFF.